This T cell receptor (beta chain) appears in the sequencing data of a study of T-cell memory formation after mild COVID-19. Study information: Largely donor-specific TCR clusters were found.

Sample barcodes and UMIs were carried by the TCR alpha and TCR beta cDNA libraries that 5'RACE generated with constant-segment primers. TCRdb analysed the 5' RACE reads with MiXCR anew, one entry per CDR3 protein. Here the sample spans around 440,000 distinct CDR3 sequences, about 20% being singletons. General study points: Later expanders leaned CD4+, whereas clones that contracted between day 15 and 85 were balanced CD4/CD8. Researchers report contracting CD4+ clones mostly in CM and EM, with CD8+ clones in EMRA.

The CDR3 spans 18 residues. Per germline, CDR1 SGHVS and CDR2 FNYEAQ. J was trimmed by 7 bases and V by 4 bases; bases with no gene match: 20. Comment on this clonotype: Antigen unknown.

This rearrangement joins TRBV7-6 to TRBJ2-7, with 9 nucleotides matching TRBD2. Material for sequencing was PBMCs or a T cell subset sorted from them (not recorded which). This sequence originates from an adult woman who had mild COVID-19 (a few samples of this study predate the infection). Cell type and time point are not known. The DNA of the CDR3 is TGTGCCAGCAGCTCTCCCGGGAGGGGACTAGCCATTTGGGGAGAGCAGTACTTC. Translated, it gives CASSSPGRGLAIWGEQYF.